This T cell receptor beta chain stems from a study of T-cell memory formation after mild COVID-19. Whole-study findings and limits: Day 15 to 85 contracting clones showed balanced CD4/CD8; day 15 to 37 expanders favored CD4+.

TCRdb re-analysed the 5' RACE reads in MiXCR, keeping a single row per CDR3 protein. The sample has 350,000 to 500,000 distinct CDR3 sequences, 20% to 30% seen once. In its sample, this clonotype was seen a few times. Its antigen is unidentified. The junction and the germline gene differ at one end; a read error may be behind it. Sequenced: PBMCs or a T cell subset sorted from them (not recorded which). This TCR was sampled from an adult woman who had mild COVID-19 (a few samples of this study predate the infection). Cell type and time point are not known.

CDR3 loop: CASSLTLLARDTQYF. The CDR3 DNA reads as TGTGCCAGCAGCCTAACCCTGCTAGCCCGAGATACGCAGTATTTT. The chain recombines TRBV7-3 with TRBJ2-3; maybe TRBD2 (5 bases). Germline values: CDR1 SGHTA, CDR2 FQGTGA. The CDR3 sequence is 15 residues long. Using reference TRBV7-3 and TRBJ2-3 for the parts outside the CDR3, the full variable domain is GAGVSQTPSNKVTEKGKYVELRCDPISGHTALYWYRQSLGQGPEFLIYFQGTGAADDSGLPNDRFFAVRPEGSVSTLKIQRTERGDSAVYLCASSLTLLARDTQYFGPGTRLTVL.